This T cell receptor beta chain derives from a study of T-cell reconstitution after alpha-beta-depleted transplantation in children. Study-wide points: T-cell counts and diversity at one year post-transplant came mainly from newly produced T cells. About two months after transplant, alpha-beta T cells reportedly came from several hundred expanded graft clones. Some patients' high day-60 TCRbeta diversity was attributed to recipient cells surviving conditioning.

This clonotype has more than one count but fewer than ten. Its antigen is as yet unknown. The CDR3 loop spans 16 amino acids. Germline V CDR1 and CDR2: KGHDR, SFDVKD. Germline trimming cut 2 bases from V and 2 bases from J; bases unmatched to any gene: 8. A library of TCRbeta sequences, prepared with unique molecular identifiers, was generated. TCRdb ran MiXCR on the PCR reads and lists one entry per CDR3 protein. The profile shows about 830,000 distinct CDR3 sequences, under 20% of them singletons. The source of this sequence is a male patient between 10 and 17 years old who had a stem cell transplant for acute lymphoblastic leukemia, so the T cells may come from the graft donor. This chain connects TRBV24-1 to TRBJ2-7; the match to TRBD1 covers 7 bases. The sequences come from PBMCs, mostly from graft donor cells, collected 360 days after TCRalphabeta/CD19-depleted stem cell transplant. In DNA, the CDR3 is TGTGCCACCAGTGATTCGACAGGGCCCAGCACCTACGAGCAGTACTTC. Translating gives CATSDSTGPSTYEQYF.